One and the same sample provided the 8 T cell receptor beta chains below, sequenced in a study of T-cell reconstitution after alpha-beta-depleted transplantation in children. The TCRbeta library was prepared with unique molecular identifiers. Using its own MiXCR run on the PCR reads, TCRdb lists one record per CDR3 protein. The profile shows roughly 500,000 distinct CDR3 sequences, over 9.5% of them singletons. The sample in question was PBMCs, obtained before TCRalphabeta/CD19-depleted stem cell transplant. These receptors came from a child aged 2 to 9 with inherited bone marrow failure, due to receive a stem cell transplant.

This clonotype occurred many times. The J gene is TRBJ2-1, the V gene TRBV4-2; D may be TRBD2 (5 bases). Trimming removed 4 bases from V and 3 bases from J, with 10 bases in between. The germline V gene encodes CDR1 LGHNA and CDR2 YNFKEQ. The CDR3 consists of 14 residues. CDR3 sequence reads: CASSRTGDYNEQFF. The CDR3 DNA reads as TGTGCCAGCAGCCGAACCGGGGACTACAATGAGCAGTTCTTC.

In its sample, this clonotype was seen many times. V usage is TRBV7-9 and J usage is TRBJ2-5, with TRBD2 as a possible D gene (5 bases). The CDR3 runs to 13 residues. The ends were cut back, 5 bases at V and 3 bases at J, with 10 bases in the middle. Germline V CDR1 and CDR2: SEHNR, FQNEAQ (reference sequence). CDR3 in DNA: TGTGCCAGCAGCAAAACGGGGAAAGAGACCCAGTACTTC. Its protein product is CASSKTGKETQYF.

This clonotype was seen at least ten times. The rearrangement uses TRBV27 and TRBJ2-1; 7 bases line up with TRBD1. V lost 6 bases and J lost 2; bases outside the gene matches: 7. This CDR3 region has 15 residues. The germline V gene encodes CDR1 MNHEY and CDR2 SMNVEV (reference sequence). CDR3 residues: CASRPGQSAYNEQFF. The CDR3 bases are TGTGCCAGCAGACCGGGACAGAGCGCCTACAATGAGCAGTTCTTC.

This clonotype was detected many times. CDR3 sequence (DNA): TGTGCCAGCGTACCTTTAGGACTAGCGATAAACACCGGGGAGCTGTTTTTT. This gives the protein CASVPLGLAINTGELFF. The gene calls are TRBV27 and TRBJ2-2; 9 nucleotides align to TRBD2. Unmatched junction bases numbered 12, after V lost 8 bases and J lost 2 bases. The CDR3 covers 17 residues. Germline lookup yields CDR1 MNHEY and CDR2 SMNVEV (reference sequence).

This clonotype was seen more than once but under ten times. CDR3 residues: CASSQDMGRGETQYF. The CDR3 nucleotides read TGCGCCAGCAGCCAAGATATGGGGAGGGGGGAGACCCAGTACTTC. The V and J genes are TRBV4-3 and TRBJ2-5, with D maybe TRBD2 (7 bases). V was clipped by 0 bases and J by 5 bases, with 13 bases between them. CDR3 size: 15 residues. Germline lookup yields CDR1 LGHNA and CDR2 YSLEER.

This clonotype was found many times. The chain recombines TRBV9 with TRBJ1-2; no clear D. The germline V gene encodes CDR1 SGDLS and CDR2 YYNGEE. The germline V and J ends were trimmed by 0 bases and 3 bases, with 9 bases remaining between them. The CDR3 is 14 residues long. In DNA, the CDR3 is TGTGCCAGCAGCGTAGCGAGGCGGGACTATGGCTACACCTTC. This gives the protein CASSVARRDYGYTF.

Comments on this clonotype: A clone one base away is much larger, so this may be a read error. The chain uses TRBV10-3 and TRBJ2-2; perhaps TRBD1 as D (6 bases). Germline assignment: CDR1 ENHRY and CDR2 SYGVKD. The CDR3 is 13 residues long. The CDR3 here is CALSEDSTGELFF. The DNA for the CDR3 is TGTGCCCTCAGTGAGGACAGCACCGGGGAGCTGTTTTTT.

This clonotype was seen ten or more times. J is TRBJ1-6 and V is TRBV7-2; D is possibly TRBD1 (6 bases). The CDR3 loop spans 13 amino acids. The ends were cut back, 5 bases at V and 10 bases at J, with 12 bases in the middle. Germline V gives CDR1 SGHTA, CDR2 FQGNSA. The CDR3 spells CASSIEQGSPLHF. In nucleotides, the CDR3 is TGTGCCAGCAGCATTGAACAGGGCTCACCCCTCCACTTT. Combining the CDR3 with reference TRBV7-2 and TRBJ1-6 gives the whole variable domain GAGVSQSPSNKVTEKGKDVELRCDPISGHTALYWYRQSLGQGLEFLIYFQGNSAPDKSGLPSDRFSAERTGGSVSTLTIQRTQQEDSAVYLCASSIEQGSPLHFGNGTRLTVT.